These 26 T cell receptor beta chains came from one sample sequenced in a study of cytomegalovirus exposure and HLA in healthy donors (dated by TCRdb to 2016 to 2017). Library prep was done by the immunoSEQ multiplex PCR assay. TCRdb carries this immuneACCESS record with in-frame sequences only. Its versions omit some clonotypes, under half of them owing to an unresolved V gene in the studies checked, with the rest unexplained. The sample has hundreds of thousands of clones on record, 86% of them singletons. Under 0.9% of the sample rests with the top ten. The sequencing input was PBMCs. The origin of the receptors is a young woman in good health and CMV-seronegative.

J is TRBJ2-2 and V is TRBV19; 13 bases fit TRBD2. The CDR3 loop spans 15 amino acids. V gave up 3 bases and J gave up 8 bases; unmatched junction bases: 3. Looked up from germline, CDR1 is LNHDA and CDR2 is SQIVND (reference sequence). CDR3 in amino acids: CASSIGLAGAGELFF. The CDR3 nucleotides read TGTGCCAGTAGTATCGGACTAGCGGGAGCTGGGGAGCTGTTTTTT.

J is TRBJ2-1 and V is TRBV6-1; D is possibly TRBD1 (6 bases). The germline V gene has CDR1 MNHNS and CDR2 SASEGT. V shed 0 bases and J shed 0 bases, with 15 bases lying between them. This CDR3 spans 18 amino acids. CDR3: CASSEAQLGTFSYNEQFF. The CDR3 bases are TGTGCCAGCAGTGAAGCGCAGTTAGGGACATTCTCCTACAATGAGCAGTTCTTC.

The chain couples TRBV27 to TRBJ1-2; D may be TRBD1 (6 bases). Trimming removed 1 base from V and 5 bases from J, with 23 bases in between. CDR1 is MNHEY, CDR2 SMNVEV, per germline (reference sequence). The CDR3 runs 18 residues. The CDR3 DNA follows: TGTGCCAGCAGTTTATTCGGGCAGGGACATACCCACATTTATGGCTACACCTTC. Its protein product is CASSLFGQGHTHIYGYTF.

The V gene is TRBV4-2, the J gene TRBJ1-1; 7 bases agree with TRBD1. The ends lost 5 bases at V and 0 bases at J; junction bases unmatched: 6. The CDR3 covers 15 residues. The V gene's germline CDR1 is LGHNA and CDR2 YNFKEQ. The CDR3 DNA follows: TGTGCCAGCAGCTTTCCGACAGGGATGAACACTGAAGCTTTCTTT. It codes for CASSFPTGMNTEAFF.

The V gene is TRBV5-1, the J gene TRBJ2-1, with 9 bases that match TRBD1. CDR3 length equals 16 residues. Germline CDR1 SGHRS, CDR2 YFSETQ. The V gene end was trimmed by 4 bases and the J gene end by 5 bases; junction bases not matched to a gene: 10. CDR3 coding DNA: TGCGCCAGCAGCACCGGGACAGGGTCTTCGCACAATGAGCAGTTCTTC. Protein product: CASSTGTGSSHNEQFF.

The rearrangement joins TRBV9 to TRBJ2-2, with TRBD2 as a possible D gene (6 bases). Deletions cut 6 bases from V and 4 bases from J, with 19 bases between. This CDR3 spans 16 amino acids. Germline lookup yields CDR1 SGDLS and CDR2 YYNGEE. The CDR3 loop reads CASTQGVRGGTGELFF. The CDR3 region has the DNA TGTGCCAGCACCCAAGGGGTGAGGGGAGGCACCGGGGAGCTGTTTTTT.

This chain connects TRBV29-1 to TRBJ2-7; 9 positions agree with TRBD2. Germline trimming cut 3 bases from V and 3 bases from J; bases unmatched to any gene: 12. Germline loops: CDR1 SQVTM, CDR2 ANQGSEA. The CDR3 is 16 amino acids. The CDR3 DNA reads as TGCAGCGTTGAGGGGTTTGCGGGAGGGCCCGGCTACGAGCAGTACTTC. The encoded protein is CSVEGFAGGPGYEQYF.

This clone occurred once. The chain uses TRBV28 and TRBJ1-1, with TRBD1 matching 10 bases. Germline V gene lookup returns CDR1 MDHEN and CDR2 SYDVKM. The junction had 14 bases not matched to a gene; V was cut back by 5 bases and J by 11 bases. The CDR3 consists of 15 residues. CDR3 region: CASSTSGTGDYGAFF. Here the CDR3 DNA reads TGTGCCAGCAGTACCAGCGGGACAGGGGATTATGGGGCTTTCTTT. The full variable domain, in which reference TRBV28 and TRBJ1-1 provide the parts outside the CDR3, is DVKVTQSSRYLVKRTGEKVFLECVQDMDHENMFWYRQDPGLGLRLIYFSYDVKMKEKGDIPEGYSVSREKKERFSLILESASTNQTSMYLCASSTSGTGDYGAFFGQGTRLTVV.

V and J are TRBV28 and TRBJ1-6, with D tentatively TRBD1 (5 bases). Germline V gene data show CDR1 as MDHEN and CDR2 as SYDVKM. This CDR3 contains 13 residues. Trimming left V 5 bases short and J 7 bases short, with 9 bases between. The CDR3 sequence is CASSEPGNSPLHF. In nucleotides, the CDR3 is TGTGCCAGCAGTGAACCAGGGAATTCACCCCTCCACTTT.

The rearrangement links TRBV27 to TRBJ1-5; D gene unclear. Trimming took 2 bases from V and 7 from J, leaving 9 bases between them. The CDR3 loop spans 13 amino acids. Per the germline V gene, CDR1 is MNHEY and CDR2 is SMNVEV (reference sequence). Written as DNA, the CDR3 is TGTGCCAGCAGTTTAATACGGGGACAGCCCCAGCATTTT. Translated: CASSLIRGQPQHF.

This chain uses TRBV13 with TRBJ2-5; TRBD2 matches 13 bases. This CDR3 is 16 amino acids long. Germline CDR1 is PRHDT and CDR2 is FYEKMQ (reference sequence). Trimming removed 5 bases from V and 5 bases from J; junction bases left unmatched: 8. This CDR3 reads CASSIRTSGRAETQYF. DNA for the CDR3: TGTGCCAGCAGCATTAGGACTAGCGGGAGAGCGGAGACCCAGTACTTC.

Comment on this clone: Additional DNA sequences in this sample encode the identical CDR3. The chain is built from TRBV5-1 and TRBJ2-3, with 8 bases fitting TRBD1. Germline lookup yields CDR1 SGHRS and CDR2 YFSETQ. The CDR3 runs to 15 residues. J lost 0 bases, V lost 4 bases, and 4 bases had no gene match. This chain's CDR3 is CASSPGQASTDTQYF. The CDR3 DNA sequence: TGCGCCAGCAGCCCGGGACAGGCTAGCACAGATACGCAGTATTTT.

The genes are TRBV9 and TRBJ2-5, with 7 nucleotides matching TRBD1. Trimming at V came to 3 bases and at J to 4 bases, leaving 6 bases not matched to a gene. Looked up from germline, CDR1 is SGDLS and CDR2 is YYNGEE. This CDR3 comprises 14 residues. The CDR3 region has the DNA TGTGCCAGCAGCGGAACGACAGGGAGAGAGACCCAGTACTTC. This codes for CASSGTTGRETQYF.

J is TRBJ1-5 and V is TRBV28; D gene ambiguous. This CDR3 has 16 amino acids. V lost 3 bases and J lost 0, with 12 bases in between. Germline V lookup: CDR1 MDHEN, CDR2 SYDVKM. CDR3 sequence: CASSFPTAYSNQPQHF. As DNA, the CDR3 is TGTGCCAGCAGTTTCCCAACAGCTTATAGCAATCAGCCCCAGCATTTT.

The genes are TRBV27 and TRBJ2-1; 9 bases fit TRBD2. In germline, CDR1 is MNHEY, CDR2 SMNVEV (reference sequence). Trimming took 0 bases from V and 6 from J; bases not matched to a gene: 3. The CDR3 runs 15 residues. CDR3 sequence: CASSLSRGRANEQFF. The DNA of the CDR3 is TGTGCCAGCAGTTTATCGCGCGGGAGGGCCAATGAGCAGTTCTTC.

This chain links TRBV7-2 with TRBJ2-3; perhaps TRBD2 as D (6 bases). This CDR3 region has 16 residues. The V and J ends lost 1 base and 2 bases respectively, with 13 bases between them. Per germline, CDR1 SGHTA and CDR2 FQGNSA. CDR3 DNA: TGTGCCAGCAGCTTAGGCGGGGTGCTTTACACAGATACGCAGTATTTT. Amino acid sequence: CASSLGGVLYTDTQYF.

The gene calls are TRBV5-1 and TRBJ2-6; TRBD2 aligns across 7 bases. The CDR3 sequence is 17 residues long. The germline V gene encodes CDR1 SGHRS and CDR2 YFSETQ. V was clipped by 4 bases and J by 4 bases; unmatched bases: 11. CDR3 region: CASSRVAGEGGANVLTF. The DNA for the CDR3 is TGCGCCAGCAGCCGTGTGGCGGGGGAAGGAGGGGCCAACGTCCTGACTTTC. Full variable domain (missing parts from reference TRBV5-1 and TRBJ2-6): KAGVTQTPRYLIKTRGQQVTLSCSPISGHRSVSWYQQTPGQGLQFLFEYFSETQRNKGNFPGRFSGRQFSNSRSEMNVSTLELGDSALYLCASSRVAGEGGANVLTFGAGSRLTVL.

V and J are TRBV2 and TRBJ2-7; perhaps TRBD2 as D (6 bases). CDR1 is SNHLY and CDR2 is FYNNEI in the germline V gene. The germline V and J ends were trimmed by 5 bases and 5 bases, with 7 bases remaining between them. CDR3 size: 11 residues. The CDR3 region is CASSTGDEQYF. CDR3 in DNA: TGTGCCAGCAGTACGGGGGACGAGCAGTACTTC. Complete variable domain (other parts from reference TRBV2 and TRBJ2-7): EPEVTQTPSHQVTQMGQEVILRCVPISNHLYFYWYRQILGQKVEFLVSFYNNEISEKSEIFDDQFSVERPDGSNFTLKIRSTKLEDSAMYFCASSTGDEQYFGPGTRLTVT.

The rearrangement links TRBV5-6 to TRBJ1-2, with D hard to call. CDR3 length: 18 amino acids. The V gene lost 2 bases and the J gene lost 4 bases, with 24 bases spanning the gap. Germline-derived CDR1 and CDR2 are SGHDT and YYEEEE. The CDR3 region is CASSLNLKSELAGYGYTF. CDR3 coding DNA: TGTGCCAGCAGCTTAAACCTTAAATCTGAGCTAGCGGGCTATGGCTACACCTTC.

V gene TRBV15 combines with J gene TRBJ2-3, with a tentative D call TRBD1 (5 bases). Trimming left V 0 bases short and J 3 bases short, with 10 bases between. From germline, CDR1 is LNHNV and CDR2 YYDKDF (reference sequence). The CDR3 is 15 residues long. CDR3 residues: CATSRDRGLTDTQYF. CDR3 DNA: TGTGCCACCAGCAGAGATAGGGGATTAACAGATACGCAGTATTTT. Together with reference TRBV15 and TRBJ2-3, the CDR3 gives the full variable domain: DAMVIQNPRYQVTQFGKPVTLSCSQTLNHNVMYWYQQKSSQAPKLLFHYYDKDFNNEADTPDNFQSRRPNTSFCFLDIRSPGLGDTAMYLCATSRDRGLTDTQYFGPGTRLTVL.

This sequence joins TRBV4-1 and TRBJ1-2, with 8 bases matching TRBD1. Germline values: CDR1 MGHRA, CDR2 YSYEKL. Unmatched junction bases numbered 4, after V lost 5 bases and J lost 2 bases. This CDR3 is built from 14 residues. The CDR3 coding sequence is TGCGCCAGCAGCACCCGACAGGGGAACTATGGCTACACCTTC. Its protein product is CASSTRQGNYGYTF.

The chain combines TRBV5-4 with TRBJ1-2, with D uncertain. V was shortened by 0 bases and J by 5 bases, with 14 bases between the two germline ends. Per the germline V gene, CDR1 is SGHNT and CDR2 is YYREEE (reference sequence). There are 15 residues in the CDR3. CDR3 protein: CASSLDLAVPYGYTF. For the CDR3, the DNA is TGTGCCAGCAGCTTGGACCTCGCAGTACCATATGGCTACACCTTC.

V is TRBV9 and J is TRBJ2-1; 9 bases match TRBD2. J gave up 8 bases and V 4 bases, and 7 bases lay outside the gene matches. The CDR3 consists of 14 residues. Germline-derived CDR1 and CDR2 are SGDLS and YYNGEE. CDR3 region: CASSLGTSPHEQFF. CDR3 nucleotides: TGTGCCAGCAGCCTAGGGACTAGCCCTCATGAGCAGTTCTTC.

This chain connects TRBV2 to TRBJ2-2, with 7 bases that match TRBD2. V lost 6 bases and J lost 1; bases outside the gene matches: 5. Germline V CDR1 and CDR2: SNHLY, FYNNEI. CDR3 length equals 15 residues. CDR3 in DNA: TGTGCCAGCAGAGGGACTATCGGGAACACCGGGGAGCTGTTTTTT. This codes for CASRGTIGNTGELFF. The full variable domain, with the rest looked up from reference TRBV2 and TRBJ2-2, is EPEVTQTPSHQVTQMGQEVILRCVPISNHLYFYWYRQILGQKVEFLVSFYNNEISEKSEIFDDQFSVERPDGSNFTLKIRSTKLEDSAMYFCASRGTIGNTGELFFGEGSRLTVL.

This chain connects TRBV10-3 to TRBJ2-5; D is undetermined. Per the germline V gene, CDR1 is ENHRY and CDR2 is SYGVKD. Trimming took off 3 bases at V and 1 base at J, with 12 bases between the two ends. This CDR3 has 15 amino acids. This CDR3 reads CAISDSKARQETQYF. The CDR3, as DNA: TGTGCCATCAGTGATTCAAAAGCCCGCCAAGAGACCCAGTACTTC.

The rearrangement links TRBV27 to TRBJ1-6, with 9 positions matching TRBD1. Germline CDR1 and CDR2: MNHEY and SMNVEV (reference sequence). V was pared by 1 base and J by 10 bases, with 5 bases of the junction left unmatched. This CDR3 comprises 15 residues. CDR3 in amino acids: CASSLYRGQGSPLHF. The CDR3 bases are TGTGCCAGCAGTTTATACAGGGGGCAAGGATCACCCCTCCACTTT.